Below, 5 T cell receptor beta chains from the same sample are listed, as sequenced in a study of T cell clonality in common variable immunodeficiency. Libraries were prepared by immunoSEQ multiplex PCR; TCRdb keeps only in-frame clonotypes and omits some of them. The record shows 55,000 or so clones for this sample, with no singletons present. The sequencing sample was made of peripheral blood mononuclear cells. The receptors derive from a person aged 18 to 69 in good health.

This clone came up many times. The CDR3 is cut off 3 residues early in the read; its end comes from the germline J gene. The chain carries TRBV4-1 and TRBJ1-1, with D possibly matching TRBD1 (5 bases). Per the germline V gene, CDR1 is MGHRA and CDR2 is YSYEKL. The CDR3 is made up of 18 amino acids. The V and J ends lost 3 bases and 2 bases respectively, with 22 bases between them. CDR3 amino acids: CASSHRVRGVGENTEAFF. CDR3 DNA, as far as it was read: TGCGCCAGCAGCCATAGGGTTCGGGGGGTCGGAGAAAACACTGAA.

This clone was found many times. The CDR3 is cut off 3 residues early in the read; its end comes from the germline J gene. The V gene is TRBV4-2, the J gene TRBJ2-7; 7 bases are shared with TRBD1. The CDR3 totals 15 residues. The V segment lost 4 bases and the J segment 3 bases; nucleotides outside the gene matches: 9. In germline, CDR1 is LGHNA, CDR2 YNFKEQ. The CDR3 is CASSLGQELNYEQYF. The part of the CDR3 DNA that was read is TGTGCCAGCAGCCTAGGACAGGAGCTTAACTACGAG.

This clone was counted at least ten times. From the germline J gene comes the end of the CDR3, since the read stops 3 residues before it. The chain has TRBV2 and TRBJ1-5; maybe TRBD1 (5 bases). The CDR3 contains 13 residues. Germline loops: CDR1 SNHLY, CDR2 FYNNEI. V was trimmed by 3 bases and J by 4 bases, leaving 7 bases between them. CDR3 DNA, as far as it was read: TGTGCCAGCAGTGATTCAGGGAATCAGCCC. Protein sequence: CASSDSGNQP. From start to end, the CDR3 is CASSDSGNQPQHF.

This clone was observed at least ten times. The read terminates 3 residues before the CDR3 end, so the remaining end is supplied by the germline J gene. The chain employs TRBV20-1 and TRBJ2-1; 8 nucleotides agree with TRBD2. Losses at the gene ends were 1 base for V and 5 bases for J; bases not matched to a gene: 16. This CDR3 has 18 amino acids. The germline V gene has CDR1 DFQATT and CDR2 SNEGSKA (reference sequence). The CDR3 loop is CSARVYPLYRRGDNEQFF. CDR3 bases read: TGCAGTGCTAGAGTATACCCCCTCTACAGGCGGGGGGACAATGAG.

This clone was picked up many times. The read terminates 3 residues ahead of where the CDR3 ends, so the germline J gene completes it. The rearrangement links TRBV20-1 to TRBJ1-2; 7 nucleotides match TRBD1. Trimming took 0 bases from V and 5 from J; bases not matched to a gene: 9. Germline loops: CDR1 DFQATT, CDR2 SNEGSKA (reference sequence). This CDR3 is 15 amino acids long. The sequenced part of the CDR3 DNA is TGCAGTGCTAGAGAAGGGACAGCATACATTTATGGC. It yields the protein CSAREGTAYIYG. The complete CDR3 protein is CSAREGTAYIYGYTF.